This T cell receptor beta chain was profiled in a study of cytomegalovirus exposure and HLA in healthy donors. V was clipped by 2 bases and J by 11 bases, with 7 bases between them. The germline gives CDR1 ENHRY, CDR2 SYGVKD. CDR3 length: 12 residues. Study-level results: A further, later analysis showed that HLA-associated TCR beta chains (compared with equally common others) were more clonally expanded. Later analysis associated a missense DCLRE1C variant with TCR beta V- and J-gene trimming. The study designated 150 or so TCR beta chains cytomegalovirus-associated.

Of note for this clone: The antigen remains unidentified.

A multiplex PCR was run with 60 Vbeta primers and 13 Jbeta primers. The authors' processing: The count from a later analysis was 65 million to 90 million unique TCR beta chains, about 10 million of them shared. The assay was immunoSEQ multiplex PCR, and TCRdb's table has in-frame clones only and misses some. For V, J and clone size, that table is used; D and trimming come from the DNA. The sample includes under 150,000 clones, around 84% seen only once; the top ten take around 3%. The receptor was isolated from a man aged 40-49 years in good health and CMV-seropositive. Sequencing was performed on PBMCs. V gene TRBV10-3 combines with J gene TRBJ1-6, with a tentative D call TRBD1 (5 bases). The CDR3 DNA sequence: TGTGCCATCAGTGAGAAGGGGACACCCCTCCACTTT. Residues: CAISEKGTPLHF.